Described below is a single T cell receptor beta chain sequence and its context. Its antigen is undetermined. Naive or memory CD4+ cells were cultured 1:1 with T cell-depleted PBMCs plus CEF. The sample originates from a study of CD4 T cells in relation to SARS-CoV-2 and coronaviruses. The study's findings and limits: In around two thirds of donors, memory CD4+ clonotypes crossrecognized SARS-CoV-2 and at least one common cold coronavirus spike.

This CDR3 comprises 15 residues. The germline V gene has CDR1 SGDLS and CDR2 YYNGEE. With 3 bases removed from V and 1 base from J, the gap between germline ends came to 14 bases. TCRdb's table, derived via immunoSEQ multiplex PCR, lists solely in-frame clones and lacks some. In the table there are some 38,000 clones, roughly 80% of which are singletons. The sequence was obtained from an adult with COVID-19. The gene calls are TRBV9 and TRBJ2-7; the D gene is possibly TRBD1 (5 bases). The sequenced sample consisted of memory CD4+ T cells from PBMCs, cultured in vitro. DNA of the CDR3: TGTGCCAGCAGCGGACAACAGGTGGATTCCTACGAGCAGTACTTC. Protein: CASSGQQVDSYEQYF.